This T cell receptor beta chain stems from a study of regulatory T cells in long-lasting Graves disease. Time point noted: newly diagnosed GD, antithyroid drugs for less than 3 months. Researchers made the TCR library from RNA that was extracted from PBMCs. Study conclusions and caveats: Persistent patients shared more public clonotypes (under 3,000) than newly diagnosed patients (around 1,000).

The germline V gene has CDR1 SGHAT and CDR2 FQNNGV. The CDR3 totals 12 residues. This clonotype has ten or more counts. No antigen is known for it. Compared with germline, one end of the junction differs, possibly owing to a read error. HTBI primers from iRepertoire and Arm-PCR of CDR3 regions yielded the TCR beta libraries. Original methodology: Taken together, the samples had 55 to 65 TRBV and approximately 15 TRBJ segments identified. TCRdb redid the calling of the multiplex PCR reads with MiXCR, one entry per CDR3 protein. TCRdb, not the original authors, processed these V and J calls. This table has 350,000 to 500,000 distinct CDR3 sequences, 16% appearing once. These same data were also listed under a study on T cells in Graves' hyperthyroidism and ophthalmopathy.

The clonotype originates from a woman under 30 with Graves disease. This specimen consisted of peripheral blood mononuclear cells (PBMCs), obtained at new diagnosis, from a patient treated with antithyroid drugs. This rearrangement joins TRBV11-2 to TRBJ1-2; D call uncertain. The CDR3 nucleotides read TGTGCCAGCAGCTTAGTTCGTTCGGGCTGGAGCTTC. It translates to CASSLVRSGWSF.